This record covers a single TCR beta chain. The antigen is not known. This specimen belongs to a study of OX40 agonist ivuxolimab in advanced cancers. Study in general: While on treatment, patients had intravenous ivuxolimab at 0.01 to 10 mg/kg every 2 weeks. Dose-escalation cases comprised hepatocellular carcinoma, melanoma, renal cell or head and neck cancer. Prior checkpoint blockade (anti-PD-1, anti-PD-L1 or anti-CTLA-4) was permitted; about 40% had it.

General study findings and limits: CD4+ and CD8+ T cells in blood underwent clonal expansion by week 6 at 0.1 to 3.0 mg/kg.

CDR1 is MNHEY and CDR2 is SVGAGI in the germline V gene. V shed 4 bases, J shed 3 bases, and the junction held 8 bases outside the gene matches. The CDR3 is 16 amino acids. Libraries were prepared by immunoSEQ multiplex PCR; TCRdb keeps only in-frame clonotypes and omits some of them. The table lists tens of thousands of clones, just under 90% of them singletons. The clonotype originates from an adult with an advanced solid tumor such as melanoma, head and neck, liver or kidney cancer. The source was CD4+ or CD8+ T cells sorted from blood, collected in a trial of the OX40 agonist ivuxolimab. V usage is TRBV6-5 and J usage is TRBJ2-5; 10 nucleotides align to TRBD2. The CDR3 sequence: CASSSPLGLAEETQYF. DNA for the CDR3: TGTGCCAGCAGTTCCCCTCTAGGACTAGCGGAAGAGACCCAGTACTTC.